This TCR beta chain is from a study of post-analysis software for immune sequencing data (dated by TCRdb to 2014 to 2015). General notes on the study: Relapsing-remitting, secondary progressive and progressive-relapsing multiple sclerosis were recorded as disease courses, and subtype annotation was lacking for some patients. Patient repertoires were compared against ten to twelve previously published healthy control repertoires from donors aged roughly 6 to 26 years. A subset of samples was prepared in parallel using single-end sample barcoding, then pooled and co-amplified after Illumina adapter ligation. General study outcomes and caveats: Significantly lower normalized Chao1 diversity was found in multiple sclerosis patients than in controls, suggesting substantial peripheral T-cell clonal expansion. Significantly higher frequencies in patients than in controls were found for about five TRBV segments, including TRBV5-6, TRBV5-1 and TRBV20-1. Direct clustering with F measure revealed strong co-clustering of samples prepared in the same batch, which led to a batch-effect correction. The control group was slightly older than the multiple sclerosis patient group.

Regarding this clonotype: Its target antigen remains unknown. No base quality values were provided; no much bigger clone lies one nucleotide off.

The CDR3 holds 16 amino acids from the cysteine to the phenylalanine. Only the CDR3 part of the read is kept: 48 bases, read in frame from the first base. The germline V gene yields LGHNA for CDR1 and YNFKEQ for CDR2. V sheds 0 bases and J sheds 0 bases, leaving 12 bases between their ends. The receptor library was made with PCR. Sequencing used an Illumina HiSeq 2500. Unique molecular identifiers were incorporated into TCR beta cDNA libraries to reduce PCR and sequencing biases. Every 1 to 10 million input T cells yielded roughly 500,000 cDNA molecules, meaning each molecule approximated one T cell. The patient libraries were prepared and sequenced using the same protocol as the earlier healthy control dataset. Within a given batch, samples were prepared together, multiplexed and sequenced on the same HiSeq lane. In the authors' own workflow: Raw barcoded reads were processed with MIGEC, and single-read molecular identifier groups were discarded before consensus assembly and CDR3 extraction. Clonotype tables were post-analysed with VDJtools, and diversity was normalized by down-sampling all datasets to the smallest sample size. To correct batch-related cross-sample contamination, repertoire overlap clustering matched CDR3 amino acid sequences but not nucleotide sequences. The public reads were run again by TCRdb, first through fastp at Q25 and then through MiXCR, and only productive beta chains were kept. Rows are combined by CDR3 protein, so each entry shows the most common genes and DNA. The V and J calls shown here were made by TCRdb, not taken from the authors' results. The sample has around 400,000 distinct CDR3 sequences on record, less than 40% of them singletons. The ten largest clones take up 13% of the sample.

To demonstrate the VDJtools post-analysis software, the study profiled TCR beta repertoires from the peripheral blood of about 13 young patients with multiple sclerosis. The multiple sclerosis patients were children and adolescents between roughly 6 and 17 years of age. This receptor chain uses TRBV4-2 and TRBJ2-7; the D gene identity is not certain. Sequencing was done on a sample of blood. The receptor was isolated from a girl aged 10 to 17 with multiple sclerosis. The nucleotides read TGTGCCAGCAGCCAAGATCCCGCCCCGGGCTCCTACGAGCAGTACTTC. Translated, this gives CASSQDPAPGSYEQYF.